This T cell receptor (beta chain) was identified during a study of T-cell memory formation after mild COVID-19. Study as a whole: TCR clusters were mostly donor specific. Points from the study as a whole: Shrinking CD4+ clones were chiefly CM and EM; CD8+ ones were chiefly EMRA. Cross-reactive memory appears to have joined, as suggested by some responding clones showing up in pre-infection memory. Whereas later expanders leaned CD4+, clones contracting day 15 to 85 showed a balanced CD4/CD8 makeup.

Turning to this clonotype: Its antigen is undetermined.

Each CDR3 protein gets one entry after TCRdb re-called the 5' RACE reads with MiXCR. The sample lists roughly 300,000 distinct CDR3 sequences, over 7% occurring once. The CDR3 extends over 10 amino acids. Trimming left V 6 bases short and J 4 bases short, with 3 bases between. Germline V gene data show CDR1 as LGHNT and CDR2 as FRNRAP. The receptor was isolated from a man aged 18-30 years who had mild COVID-19 (a few samples of this study predate the infection). Cell type and time point are not known. V and J are TRBV12-5 and TRBJ2-5; D uncertain. Sequencing used PBMCs or a T cell subset sorted from them (not recorded which). CDR3 nucleotide sequence: TGTGCTAGTGGCGTAGAGACCCAGTACTTC. Translated: CASGVETQYF.